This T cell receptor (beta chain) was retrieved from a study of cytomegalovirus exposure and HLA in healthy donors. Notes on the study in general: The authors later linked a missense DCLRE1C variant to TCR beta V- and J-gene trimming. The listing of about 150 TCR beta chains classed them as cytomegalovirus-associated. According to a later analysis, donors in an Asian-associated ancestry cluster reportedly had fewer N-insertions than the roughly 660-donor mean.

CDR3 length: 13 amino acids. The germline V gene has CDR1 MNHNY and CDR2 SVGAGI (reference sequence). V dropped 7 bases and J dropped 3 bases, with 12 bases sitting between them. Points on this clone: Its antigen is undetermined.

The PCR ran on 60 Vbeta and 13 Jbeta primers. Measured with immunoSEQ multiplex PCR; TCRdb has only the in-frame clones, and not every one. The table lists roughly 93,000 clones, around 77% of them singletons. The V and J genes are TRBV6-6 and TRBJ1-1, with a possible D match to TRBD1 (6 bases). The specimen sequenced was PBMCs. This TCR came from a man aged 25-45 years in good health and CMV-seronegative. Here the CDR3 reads CASMRTEDTEAFF. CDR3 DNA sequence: TGTGCCAGCATGAGGACAGAGGACACTGAAGCTTTCTTT.